These T cell receptor beta chains were read from a single sample in a study of yellow fever vaccine responses in identical twins. TCRdb used MiXCR to reprocess the RT-PCR reads, holding one entry per CDR3 protein. The sample lists some 11,000 distinct CDR3 sequences, under 85% seen once, with roughly 7% in the top ten. This specimen consisted of T cells from blood (PBMCs), unsorted or a sorted subset (not recorded which), obtained before or after yellow fever vaccination (not recorded which). These TCRs come from a woman under 30 who received the yellow fever vaccine. The CDR3 runs from the conserved cysteine through the conserved F or W. D genes are given only for firm matches. Expanded clones get a size class; other rows say once, few or many, or leave the size out.

D gene: -
J gene: TRBJ1-4
V gene: TRBV18
clone size: once
CDR3 protein: CASSPRASGEKLFF
CDR3 DNA: TGTGCCAGCTCACCAAGGGCGTCGGGGGAAAAACTGTTTTTT

D gene: -
J gene: TRBJ1-5
V gene: TRBV6-2/TRBV6-3
clone size: -
CDR3 protein: CASSYFVSNQPQHF
CDR3 DNA: TGTGCCAGCAGTTACTTTGTCAGCAATCAGCCCCAGCATTTT

D gene: TRBD2
J gene: TRBJ2-1
V gene: TRBV4-2
clone size: -
CDR3 protein: CASSQDPSGGASEQFF
CDR3 DNA: TGTGCCAGCAGCCAAGATCCTAGCGGGGGGGCCAGTGAGCAGTTCTTC

D gene: -
J gene: TRBJ1-1
V gene: TRBV5-5
clone size: -
CDR3 protein: CASSLEMAENTEAFF
CDR3 DNA: TGTGCCAGCAGCTTGGAGATGGCAGAGAACACTGAAGCTTTCTTT

D gene: -
J gene: TRBJ1-1
V gene: TRBV11-1
clone size: -
CDR3 protein: CASSFGSTEAFF
CDR3 DNA: TGTGCCAGCAGCTTTGGGAGCACTGAAGCTTTCTTT

D gene: TRBD2
J gene: TRBJ2-1
V gene: TRBV11-2
clone size: once
CDR3 protein: CASSLREGLASTYEQFF
CDR3 DNA: TGTGCCAGCAGCCTTCGGGAGGGACTAGCCAGCACCTATGAGCAGTTCTTC

D gene: -
J gene: TRBJ1-5
V gene: TRBV28
clone size: once
CDR3 protein: CASSLWASWGQPQHF
CDR3 DNA: TGTGCCAGCAGTTTGTGGGCTTCTTGGGGTCAGCCCCAGCATTTT

D gene: -
J gene: TRBJ2-3
V gene: TRBV18
clone size: -
CDR3 protein: CASSPPSGNIDTQYF
CDR3 DNA: TGTGCCAGCTCACCACCAAGCGGTAATATCGATACGCAGTATTTT

D gene: TRBD2
J gene: TRBJ2-2
V gene: TRBV6-2/TRBV6-3
clone size: -
CDR3 protein: CASIGASGHTGELFF
CDR3 DNA: TGTGCCAGCATAGGGGCTAGCGGGCACACCGGGGAGCTGTTTTTT

D gene: -
J gene: TRBJ2-1
V gene: TRBV24-1
clone size: -
CDR3 protein: CATSESSYNEQFF
CDR3 DNA: TGTGCCACCAGTGAGAGCTCCTACAATGAGCAGTTCTTC

D gene: TRBD2
J gene: TRBJ2-3
V gene: TRBV7-9
clone size: -
CDR3 protein: CASSFSLAGGRTDTQYF
CDR3 DNA: TGTGCCAGCAGCTTCTCTCTAGCGGGGGGTCGCACAGATACGCAGTATTTT

D gene: TRBD1
J gene: TRBJ1-5
V gene: TRBV15
clone size: -
CDR3 protein: CATSTRWDSNSNQPQHF
CDR3 DNA: TGTGCCACCAGCACCCGATGGGACAGCAATAGCAATCAGCCCCAGCATTTT

D gene: TRBD2
J gene: TRBJ2-1
V gene: TRBV4-1
clone size: -
CDR3 protein: CASSQGLADEQFF
CDR3 DNA: TGCGCCAGCAGCCAAGGACTAGCAGATGAGCAGTTCTTC

D gene: -
J gene: TRBJ2-1
V gene: TRBV28
clone size: once
CDR3 protein: CASSPTYRDPAYNEQFF
CDR3 DNA: TGTGCCAGCAGTCCAACCTACCGGGACCCTGCCTACAATGAGCAGTTCTTC

D gene: -
J gene: TRBJ2-5
V gene: TRBV20-1
clone size: -
CDR3 protein: CSVQQETQYF
CDR3 DNA: TGCAGTGTACAACAAGAGACCCAGTACTTC

D gene: -
J gene: TRBJ2-2
V gene: TRBV29-1
clone size: -
CDR3 protein: CSVSTPNTGELFF
CDR3 DNA: TGCAGCGTCTCGACACCGAACACCGGGGAGCTGTTTTTT

D gene: -
J gene: TRBJ2-7
V gene: TRBV12-3/TRBV12-4
clone size: -
CDR3 protein: CASSLRGIHEQYF
CDR3 DNA: TGTGCCAGCAGTTTACGGGGGATCCACGAGCAGTACTTC

D gene: TRBD2
J gene: TRBJ2-1
V gene: TRBV2
clone size: -
CDR3 protein: CASSEALAGGQEQFF
CDR3 DNA: TGTGCCAGCAGTGAAGCCCTAGCGGGAGGACAAGAGCAGTTCTTC

D gene: -
J gene: TRBJ2-1
V gene: TRBV11-1
clone size: few
CDR3 protein: CASSLVLSSYNEQFF
CDR3 DNA: TGTGCCAGCAGCTTAGTCCTAAGCTCCTACAATGAGCAGTTCTTC

D gene: -
J gene: TRBJ2-1
V gene: TRBV12-3/TRBV12-4
clone size: -
CDR3 protein: CASSQKRRSSYNEQFF
CDR3 DNA: TGTGCCAGCAGTCAAAAGCGGAGGAGCTCCTACAATGAGCAGTTCTTC

D gene: -
J gene: TRBJ2-7
V gene: TRBV18
clone size: -
CDR3 protein: CASSQPVLTYEQYF
CDR3 DNA: TGTGCCAGCTCACAACCAGTGCTAACCTACGAGCAGTACTTC

D gene: TRBD1
J gene: TRBJ1-5
V gene: TRBV2
clone size: few
CDR3 protein: CASSDGTELNQPQHF
CDR3 DNA: TGTGCCAGCAGTGATGGGACAGAACTAAATCAGCCCCAGCATTTT

D gene: TRBD1
J gene: TRBJ2-1
V gene: TRBV11-1
clone size: once
CDR3 protein: CASSPGTGDEQFF
CDR3 DNA: TGTGCCAGCAGCCCCGGGACAGGGGATGAGCAGTTCTTC

D gene: -
J gene: TRBJ2-5
V gene: TRBV13
clone size: few
CDR3 protein: CASSLLGYQETQYF
CDR3 DNA: TGTGCCAGCAGCTTACTGGGTTACCAAGAGACCCAGTACTTC

D gene: -
J gene: TRBJ2-3
V gene: TRBV24-1
clone size: -
CDR3 protein: CATSDLDGSTDTQYF
CDR3 DNA: TGTGCCACCAGTGATTTGGACGGGAGTACAGATACGCAGTATTTT

D gene: -
J gene: TRBJ2-5
V gene: TRBV15
clone size: -
CDR3 protein: CATSRGTEILVQETQYF
CDR3 DNA: TGTGCCACCAGCAGAGGGACAGAAATCCTCGTCCAAGAGACCCAGTACTTC

D gene: -
J gene: TRBJ2-4
V gene: TRBV11-3
clone size: -
CDR3 protein: CASSPGGAKNIQYF
CDR3 DNA: TGTGCCAGCAGCCCTGGGGGAGCCAAAAACATTCAGTACTTC

D gene: TRBD1
J gene: TRBJ1-1
V gene: TRBV24-1
clone size: -
CDR3 protein: CATSPGTGSDTEAFF
CDR3 DNA: TGTGCCACGAGTCCCGGGACAGGGTCGGACACTGAAGCTTTCTTT